This TCR beta chain originates from a study of vaccination effects on CD4 cells after COVID-19. To note about this clone: Its antigen is undetermined.

Germline CDR1 SGHNT, CDR2 YYREEE (reference sequence). There are 15 residues in the CDR3. The V gene lost 0 bases and the J gene lost 3 bases, with 13 bases spanning the gap. Libraries were prepared by immunoSEQ multiplex PCR; TCRdb keeps only in-frame clonotypes and omits some of them. This sample has more than 20,000 clones, with approximately 76% found just once. Pools of viral peptides were used by the ViraFEST assay to expand antigen-specific CD4+ T cells ahead of sequencing. Scientists isolated CD4+ T cells after a roughly 10-day culture period ended. Two-dose vaccination with either BNT162b2 or mRNA-1273 was given to the participants.

The sample in question was CD4+ T cells from PBMCs cultured with HCoV-229E spike peptides, obtained after COVID-19 vaccination. The chain recombines TRBV5-4 with TRBJ2-7; no reliable D call. The source of this sequence is a human donor who received a COVID-19 vaccine. The CDR3 sequence is CASSLGSPSDYEQYF. Here the CDR3 DNA reads TGTGCCAGCAGCTTGGGCAGCCCAAGTGACTACGAGCAGTACTTC.